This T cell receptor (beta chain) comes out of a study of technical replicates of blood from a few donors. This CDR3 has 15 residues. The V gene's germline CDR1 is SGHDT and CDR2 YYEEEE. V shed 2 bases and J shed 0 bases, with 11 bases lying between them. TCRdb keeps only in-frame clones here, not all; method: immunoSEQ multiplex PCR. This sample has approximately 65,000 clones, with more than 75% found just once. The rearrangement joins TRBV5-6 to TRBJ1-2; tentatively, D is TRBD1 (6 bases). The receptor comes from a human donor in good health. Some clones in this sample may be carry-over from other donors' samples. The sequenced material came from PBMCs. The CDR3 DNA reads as TGTGCCAGCAGCTTCCGGGACATCCCTAACTATGGCTACACCTTC. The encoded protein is CASSFRDIPNYGYTF. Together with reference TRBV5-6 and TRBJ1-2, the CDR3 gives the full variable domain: DAGVTQSPTHLIKTRGQQVTLRCSPKSGHDTVSWYQQALGQGPQFIFQYYEEEERQRGNFPDRFSGHQFPNYSSELNVNALLLGDSALYLCASSFRDIPNYGYTFGSGTRLTVV.